This paragraph covers one TCR beta chain sequence. Original handling: Reference gene primer amplification gave nucleated cell count estimates. Here immunoSEQ multiplex PCR was the method, and the copy in TCRdb shows in-frame clones only, minus some. The V and J calls and clone size were taken over from that table, and D and trimming were inferred from the DNA. The table includes tens of thousands of clones, around 87% detected once. This record comes from a study of blood T cell repertoires in COVID-19. Study information: Acute-phase and convalescent COVID-19 samples originated in the United States, Italy and Spain. PBMCs, B-cell-depleted T cells, or T cells were the source of the cDNA or gDNA that made up the material.

The clonotype was recovered from a man between 65 and 85 years old with acute or convalescent COVID-19. The source material was peripheral blood.

The CDR3 DNA follows: TGTGCCAGCAGCACAACAGGGGCTTCACCCCTCCACTTT. It codes for CASSTTGASPLHF. The gene calls are TRBV5-6 and TRBJ1-6; 7 nucleotides match TRBD1. Germline V lookup: CDR1 SGHDT, CDR2 YYEEEE. This CDR3 has 13 amino acids. The V and J ends lost 4 bases and 9 bases, in that order; junction bases with no gene match: 4.